This T cell receptor beta chain was identified in a study of blood T cell repertoires in COVID-19. Study in general: The origin of the acute and convalescent COVID-19 samples was the United States, Italy and Spain. PBMCs, B-cell-depleted T cells, or T cells were the source of the cDNA or gDNA that made up the material.

Notes on this clone: This sequence may be a read error, since a much larger clone differs from it by one base.

Authors' analysis steps: It was from reference gene primer amplification that nucleated cell counts were estimated. The table came from immunoSEQ multiplex PCR; TCRdb's copy has only in-frame clones and leaves some out. V and J calls and clone size are those listed in that table; D and trimming were worked out from the DNA. The sample contains some 460,000 clones, roughly 90% of which appear only once. CDR3 length: 14 amino acids. Germline values: CDR1 PRHDT, CDR2 FYEKMQ (reference sequence). The trim removed 5 bases at V and 2 bases at J, leaving 3 bases unmatched. Sequencing used peripheral blood. The sequence was obtained from a woman aged 25 to 39 with acute or convalescent COVID-19. This chain links TRBV13 with TRBJ2-7; TRBD2 aligns across 10 bases. This CDR3 is CASSRSGGAYEQYF. DNA of the CDR3: TGTGCCAGCAGCCGGAGCGGGGGGGCCTACGAGCAGTACTTC.